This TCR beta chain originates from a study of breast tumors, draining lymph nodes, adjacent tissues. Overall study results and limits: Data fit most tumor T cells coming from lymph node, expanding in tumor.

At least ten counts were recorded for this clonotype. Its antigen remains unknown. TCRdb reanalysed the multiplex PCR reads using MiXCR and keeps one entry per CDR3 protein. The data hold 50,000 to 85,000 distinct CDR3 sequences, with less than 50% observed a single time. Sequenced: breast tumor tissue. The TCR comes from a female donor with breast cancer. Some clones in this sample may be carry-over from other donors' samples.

CDR3 region: CASSYSPGSGELFF. The CDR3 DNA reads TGTGCCAGCAGTTACTCTCCCGGGTCGGGGGAGCTGTTTTTT. V usage is TRBV6-5 and J usage is TRBJ2-2; D remains ambiguous. The V end was cut by 0 bases, the J end by 8 bases, with 10 bases between. This CDR3 is 14 amino acids long. Germline lookup yields CDR1 MNHEY and CDR2 SVGAGI.